Shown below are 18 T cell receptor beta chains from a single sample sequenced in a study of regulatory T cells in long-lasting Graves disease (dated by TCRdb to 2020 to 2022). The time point label corresponds to: newly diagnosed GD, antithyroid drugs for less than 3 months. RNA was extracted from PBMCs in TRIzol for both TCR sequencing and RNA sequencing. Library preparation was by multiplex PCR. The sequencer was an Illumina HiSeq 4000. TCR beta libraries were built with iRepertoire HTBI primers and Arm-PCR amplification of CDR3 regions. TCRdb reprocessing: public reads trimmed at Q25 with fastp, clones called with MiXCR, in-frame beta chains kept. For every CDR3 protein sequence, its rows merge into one entry that carries the most common genes and DNA. The sample profile shows 400,000 to 500,000 distinct CDR3 sequences; 15% of them were found once. Roughly a sixth of the sample belongs to the ten largest clones.

These data were also filed under a second study, of T cells in Graves' hyperthyroidism and ophthalmopathy.

The sample was peripheral blood mononuclear cells (PBMCs), taken at new diagnosis, from a patient treated with antithyroid drugs. The source is a young woman with Graves disease. Donor details come from another sample of the same person, matched by shared clones.

This clonotype was picked up many times. The chain joins TRBV2 to TRBJ2-3; TRBD2 matches at 14 bases. Germline CDR1 reads SNHLY; CDR2 reads FYNNEI. The CDR3 is made up of 18 amino acids. Losses at the gene ends were 8 bases for V and 3 bases for J; bases not matched to a gene: 13. CDR3 DNA: TGTGCCAGCTACGGAACCGGGACTAGCGGGAGTGGAACAGATACGCAGTATTTT. Its translation is CASYGTGTSGSGTDTQYF.

V usage is TRBV28 and J usage is TRBJ2-3, with 12 bases lining up with TRBD2. Germline values: CDR1 MDHEN, CDR2 SYDVKM. This CDR3 spans 17 amino acids. After removal of 6 bases from V and 8 bases from J, the junction contained 15 bases not matched to a gene. The CDR3 protein is CASSQTPASGRAPTQYF. CDR3 nucleotides: TGTGCCAGCAGCCAAACTCCGGCTAGCGGGAGGGCCCCTACGCAGTATTTT.

This clonotype was seen repeatedly, ten times or more. The chain carries TRBV11-2 and TRBJ2-7; D might be TRBD2 (5 bases). V was clipped by 1 base and J by 2 bases, with 9 bases between them. The germline gives CDR1 SGHAT, CDR2 FQNNGV. The CDR3 sequence is 14 residues long. Written as DNA, the CDR3 is TGTGCCAGCAGCTTAGGTGTTAGCGCCTACGAGCAGTACTTC. This encodes CASSLGVSAYEQYF.

This clonotype has ten or more counts. The V and J genes are TRBV12-3 or TRBV12-4 and TRBJ2-2; TRBD2 agrees at 11 bases. V shed 6 bases, J shed 7 bases, and the junction held 10 bases outside the gene matches. CDR3 length: 16 amino acids. The CDR3 is CASRVLAGGIGGELFF. The CDR3 DNA follows: TGTGCCAGCAGGGTGCTAGCGGGAGGAATCGGCGGGGAGCTGTTTTTT.

There are many counts of this clonotype. The chain recombines TRBV2 with TRBJ2-1, with 10 bases lining up with TRBD2. CDR1 SNHLY and CDR2 FYNNEI come from the germline V gene. V gave up 2 bases and J gave up 6 bases; unmatched junction bases: 7. This CDR3 spans 16 amino acids. The CDR3 region is CASSEPGLAVINEQFF. CDR3 DNA sequence: TGTGCCAGCAGTGAACCCGGACTAGCGGTGATCAATGAGCAGTTCTTC.

This chain joins TRBV5-1 and TRBJ1-2, with D possibly matching TRBD1 (5 bases). Germline CDR1 reads SGHRS; CDR2 reads YFSETQ. The ends were cut back, 2 bases at V and 3 bases at J, with 11 bases in the middle. The CDR3 is 14 residues long. The CDR3 reads CASSLPGVDYGYTF. The CDR3 region has the DNA TGCGCCAGCAGCTTACCGGGGGTTGACTATGGCTACACCTTC.

This clonotype has at least ten counts. This chain's CDR3 is CASSFPGTLEGKLFF. CDR3 coding DNA: TGTGCCAGCAGTTTTCCCGGGACCCTAGAAGGAAAACTGTTTTTT. This chain links TRBV28 with TRBJ1-4; possible D gene TRBD1, 5 bases. This CDR3 comprises 15 residues. Looked up from germline, CDR1 is MDHEN and CDR2 is SYDVKM. The V and J ends lost 3 bases and 10 bases respectively, with 18 bases between them.

A few counts support this clonotype. The chain links TRBV29-1 to TRBJ2-2; a possible D gene is TRBD2 (5 bases). The V gene's germline CDR1 is SQVTM and CDR2 ANQGSEA. This CDR3 comprises 14 residues. V lost 6 bases, J lost 1 base, and 12 bases lay in between. The CDR3 DNA reads as TGCAGCGTGGAGCGGCGAGGGAACACCGGGGAGCTGTTTTTT. The encoded protein is CSVERRGNTGELFF.

The chain recombines TRBV5-6 with TRBJ1-1, with D possibly TRBD1 on 5 matching bases. V was shortened by 3 bases and J by 4 bases, with 22 bases between the two germline ends. The CDR3 extends over 17 amino acids. Germline CDR1 and CDR2: SGHDT and YYEEEE. For the CDR3, the DNA is TGTGCCAGCAGCTGGACGACCGGGACGGGGTTGCTCACTGAAGCTTTCTTT. This sequence encodes CASSWTTGTGLLTEAFF.

This clonotype appeared many times. The junction does not match germline at one end; this may be a read error. V and J are TRBV11-2 and TRBJ2-7; perhaps TRBD1 as D (6 bases). Germline CDR1 is SGHAT and CDR2 is FQNNGV. CDR3 length: 14 amino acids. The CDR3 bases are TGTGCCAGCAGCTTCATACAGGGCTCCCACGAGCAGTACTTC. Translating it yields CASSFIQGSHEQYF.

This clonotype was observed at least ten times. V usage is TRBV7-8 and J usage is TRBJ2-3; TRBD2 aligns across 8 bases. V gave up 1 base and J gave up 3 bases; unmatched junction bases: 6. CDR3 length: 16 residues. Germline CDR1 is SGHVS and CDR2 is FQNEAQ. CDR3 DNA: TGTGCCAGCAGCTTAGACCGCGGGAGGCGAACAGATACGCAGTATTTT. Encoded protein: CASSLDRGRRTDTQYF.

This clonotype was seen many times. This rearrangement joins TRBV5-6 to TRBJ1-1, with TRBD1 matching over 8 bases. V lost 0 bases to trimming and J lost 5 bases; unmatched junction nucleotides: 3. Germline V gene sequence: CDR1 SGHDT, CDR2 YYEEEE. CDR3 length: 14 residues. CDR3 loop: CASSLAGGWTEAFF. CDR3 in DNA: TGTGCCAGCAGCTTGGCAGGGGGCTGGACTGAAGCTTTCTTT.

This clonotype has a count of ten or more. The rearrangement links TRBV13 to TRBJ2-7, with a possible D match to TRBD1 (6 bases). This CDR3 contains 12 residues. V lost 4 bases and J 5 bases, leaving 9 bases between the germline ends. Per germline, CDR1 PRHDT and CDR2 FYEKMQ (reference sequence). CDR3 DNA sequence: TGTGCCAGCAGCTACAGGGTTAACGAGCAGTACTTC. Protein sequence: CASSYRVNEQYF.

This clonotype turned up a few times. The chain uses TRBV6-1 and TRBJ2-6; a weak D match, TRBD1 (7 bases). The CDR3 totals 15 residues. Germline-derived CDR1 and CDR2 are MNHNS and SASEGT. V was clipped by 6 bases and J by 3 bases, with 12 bases between them. CDR3 sequence reads: CASSRGAGGANVLTF. The DNA of the CDR3 is TGTGCCAGCAGCAGGGGGGCAGGTGGGGCCAACGTCCTGACTTTC.

This clonotype was detected many times. The chain uses TRBV5-1 and TRBJ2-5, with D perhaps matching TRBD2 (5 bases). The V end was cut by 5 bases, the J end by 1 base, with 15 bases between. CDR1 is SGHRS, CDR2 YFSETQ, per germline. The CDR3 covers 15 residues. The CDR3: CASSNPRDSQETQYF. DNA for the CDR3: TGCGCCAGCAGTAACCCACGGGATAGCCAAGAGACCCAGTACTTC.

V is TRBV5-1 and J is TRBJ2-7; D might be TRBD2 (6 bases). The V gene's germline CDR1 is SGHRS and CDR2 YFSETQ. V lost 6 bases to trimming and J lost 5 bases, with 18 bases between them. CDR3 length equals 14 residues. CDR3 DNA: TGCGCCAGCAACCTCGGGAGCACAGCCGACGAGCAGTACTTC. It is translated as CASNLGSTADEQYF.

V and J are TRBV5-6 and TRBJ1-6, with D maybe TRBD1 (6 bases). CDR1 is SGHDT and CDR2 is YYEEEE in the germline V gene. Trimming pared 4 bases from V and 14 bases from J, leaving 16 bases between. The CDR3 spans 13 residues. The CDR3 is CASSRGQSGALHF. The CDR3, as DNA: TGTGCCAGCAGCCGTGGACAGTCGGGGGCCCTCCACTTT.

CDR3 bases: TGTGCCAGCAGCCAATATCAGGGTAGCTCCTACAATGAGCAGTTCTTC. Translated: CASSQYQGSSYNEQFF. This chain connects TRBV3-1 to TRBJ2-1; tentatively, D is TRBD1 (5 bases). The germline gives CDR1 LGHDT, CDR2 YNNKEL (reference sequence). Trimming removed 2 bases from V and 0 bases from J, with 11 bases in between. The length of the CDR3 is 16 residues.